Listed here are 29 T cell receptor beta chains from one sample, sequenced in a study of response to subunit inactivated influenza vaccine. One entry per CDR3 protein, called by TCRdb with MiXCR from the RT-PCR reads. There are 550,000 to 600,000 distinct CDR3 sequences in the sample; about 10% occur only once, and around 9.6% lies in the top ten. The sequencing here drew on PBMCs from blood, taken on the day of vaccination. All receptors derive from a man aged 45-65 years who received an inactivated influenza vaccine.

This clonotype was seen only a few times. The chain links TRBV7-2 to TRBJ2-7, with TRBD1 matching 7 bases. Germline CDR1 is SGHTA and CDR2 is FQGNSA. The J segment lost 2 bases and the V segment lost 8 bases, leaving 12 bases of the junction unmatched. CDR3 length equals 15 residues. CDR3: CASGRGTEMPYEQYF. Written as DNA, the CDR3 is TGTGCCAGCGGGAGAGGGACAGAGATGCCCTACGAGCAGTACTTC.

The rearrangement links TRBV28 to TRBJ2-2; 7 nucleotides match TRBD1. After removal of 3 bases from V and 6 bases from J, the junction contained 7 bases not matched to a gene. This CDR3 has 15 residues. CDR1 and CDR2 (germline): MDHEN, SYDVKM. DNA of the CDR3: TGTGCCAGCAGTTTGCCGCACCAGGGGGCCGGGGAGCTGTTTTTT. It is translated as CASSLPHQGAGELFF.

The rearrangement links TRBV27 to TRBJ2-7; tentative D call: TRBD1 (6 bases). The CDR3 covers 14 residues. The V end was cut by 7 bases, the J end by 1 base, with 14 bases between. Germline V gives CDR1 MNHEY, CDR2 SMNVEV (reference sequence). CDR3 in amino acids: CASISQGPSYEQYF. CDR3 DNA: TGTGCCAGCATATCCCAGGGGCCATCCTACGAGCAGTACTTC.

The gene calls are TRBV7-2 and TRBJ2-1; TRBD2 matches at 7 bases. Trimming removed 5 bases from V and 7 bases from J; junction bases left unmatched: 14. The CDR3 has 16 residues. Germline CDR1 is SGHTA and CDR2 is FQGNSA. The CDR3: CASSPTGLSGVNEQFF. CDR3 nucleotides: TGTGCCAGCAGCCCGACGGGACTATCGGGAGTTAATGAGCAGTTCTTC. The whole variable domain, remainder taken from reference TRBV7-2 and TRBJ2-1, is GAGVSQSPSNKVTEKGKDVELRCDPISGHTALYWYRQSLGQGLEFLIYFQGNSAPDKSGLPSDRFSAERTGGSVSTLTIQRTQQEDSAVYLCASSPTGLSGVNEQFFGPGTRLTVL.

This clonotype was counted only a few times. The CDR3 loop reads CASSSGQGVGNEQFF. The CDR3 DNA sequence: TGTGCCAGCAGCTCGGGACAGGGGGTTGGGAATGAGCAGTTCTTC. The V call is TRBV5-6, the J call TRBJ2-1; 11 nucleotides line up with TRBD1. The CDR3 covers 15 residues. Trimming cost V 3 bases and J 7 bases; bases outside gene matches: 6. From germline, CDR1 is SGHDT and CDR2 YYEEEE.

The table lists this clonotype with many counts. The chain carries TRBV12-3 or TRBV12-4 and TRBJ1-1; unclear D gene. Trimming pared 1 base from V and 4 bases from J, leaving 7 bases between. The CDR3 has 13 residues. In DNA, the CDR3 is TGTGCCAGCAGTTTAGTTGGATTCACTGAAGCTTTCTTT. Translation: CASSLVGFTEAFF.

The chain joins TRBV10-3 to TRBJ2-3; 8 positions match TRBD2. Germline assignment: CDR1 ENHRY and CDR2 SYGVKD. J was trimmed by 0 bases and V by 8 bases; bases with no gene match: 7. The CDR3 consists of 15 residues. For the CDR3, the DNA is TGTGCCATCCGGACTAGCAGATACAGCACAGATACGCAGTATTTT. Its translation: CAIRTSRYSTDTQYF.

This clonotype was counted only a few times. The chain uses TRBV29-1 and TRBJ1-2; tentative D call: TRBD1 (6 bases). Trimming removed 6 bases from V and 0 bases from J, with 14 bases in between. The CDR3 contains 14 residues. CDR1 is SQVTM, CDR2 ANQGSEA, per germline. The CDR3 loop is CSVLQGTANYGYTF. The DNA for the CDR3 is TGCAGCGTCTTACAGGGAACAGCTAACTATGGCTACACCTTC. The full variable domain, in which reference TRBV29-1 and TRBJ1-2 provide the parts outside the CDR3, is SAVISQKPSRDICQRGTSLTIQCQVDSQVTMMFWYRQQPGQSLTLIATANQGSEATYESGFVIDKFPISRPNLTFSTLTVSNMSPEDSSIYLCSVLQGTANYGYTFGSGTRLTVV.

This clonotype was found many times. The chain carries TRBV20-1 and TRBJ2-1; D assignment may be TRBD1 or TRBD2 (5 bases each). V gave up 6 bases and J gave up 2 bases, with 14 bases separating them. CDR3 length: 14 residues. The V gene's germline CDR1 is DFQATT and CDR2 SNEGSKA (reference sequence). The CDR3 here is CSARSGTTYNEQFF. The DNA of the CDR3 is TGCAGTGCCAGATCCGGGACCACCTACAATGAGCAGTTCTTC.

The CDR3 region is CASSWGLAGSPYEQYF. CDR3 DNA: TGTGCCAGCAGTTGGGGACTAGCGGGTTCCCCCTACGAGCAGTACTTC. The chain couples TRBV12-3 or TRBV12-4 to TRBJ2-7; 12 bases map to TRBD2. The CDR3 consists of 16 residues. Unmatched junction bases numbered 6, after V lost 4 bases and J lost 2 bases.

This clonotype was seen more than once but under ten times. The CDR3 spells CASSQDFRGGEETQYF. CDR3 DNA: TGCGCCAGCAGCCAAGATTTCCGGGGGGGGGAAGAGACCCAGTACTTC. The chain joins TRBV4-1 to TRBJ2-5, with TRBD2 matching 8 bases. With V trimmed by 0 bases and J by 3 bases, 6 bases remained unmatched. Germline CDR1 and CDR2: MGHRA and YSYEKL. This CDR3 region has 16 residues.

This clonotype came up many times. The genes are TRBV6-2 or TRBV6-3 and TRBJ2-5, with 7 bases matching TRBD1. Germline V gene data show CDR1 as MNHEY and CDR2 as SVGEGT. Trimming took 6 bases from V and 2 from J; bases not matched to a gene: 12. The length of the CDR3 is 16 residues. CDR3 DNA: TGTGCCAGCAGCATAATATCCGGGACAGTACAAGAGACCCAGTACTTC. It translates to CASSIISGTVQETQYF.

The chain is built from TRBV6-5 and TRBJ2-1; possible D gene TRBD1, 5 bases. V was trimmed by 2 bases and J by 5 bases, leaving 13 bases between them. CDR3 length: 15 residues. The germline CDR1 and CDR2 sequences are MNHEY and SVGAGI. DNA of the CDR3: TGTGCCAGCAGTTACCCTGGGGCAGCTAACAATGAGCAGTTCTTC. Translation gives CASSYPGAANNEQFF.

The sample holds many counts of this clonotype. The gene calls are TRBV4-3 and TRBJ1-6, with no clear D. With 4 bases removed from V and 10 bases from J, the gap between germline ends came to 11 bases. The CDR3 covers 13 residues. CDR1 LGHNA and CDR2 YSLEER come from the germline V gene. CDR3 sequence (DNA): TGCGCCAGCAGCCCCCACTTATGGTCACCCCTCCACTTT. Its protein is CASSPHLWSPLHF.

This chain joins TRBV5-1 and TRBJ2-1; no clear D. The CDR3 is made up of 15 amino acids. CDR1 is SGHRS, CDR2 YFSETQ, per germline. V lost 3 bases and J 2 bases, leaving 12 bases between the germline ends. The CDR3 DNA is TGCGCCAGCAGCTCCCCCGGAAAAACCTACAATGAGCAGTTCTTC. This sequence encodes CASSSPGKTYNEQFF. Variable domain in full (rest from reference TRBV5-1 and TRBJ2-1): KAGVTQTPRYLIKTRGQQVTLSCSPISGHRSVSWYQQTPGQGLQFLFEYFSETQRNKGNFPGRFSGRQFSNSRSEMNVSTLELGDSALYLCASSSPGKTYNEQFFGPGTRLTVL.

This clonotype was counted ten times or more. Here the CDR3 reads CASSLGGSYTQYF. The CDR3 nucleotides are TGTGCCAGCAGCCTAGGAGGAAGTTATACGCAGTATTTT. The V and J genes are TRBV7-9 and TRBJ2-3; D may be TRBD2 (5 bases). Trimming took 5 bases from V and 7 from J, leaving 13 bases between them. The germline V gene has CDR1 SEHNR and CDR2 FQNEAQ (reference sequence). The CDR3 length is 13 residues.

This clonotype was seen only a few times. The chain joins TRBV11-2 to TRBJ2-3, with 7 positions matching TRBD1. Germline CDR1 reads SGHAT; CDR2 reads FQNNGV. With V trimmed by 4 bases and J by 2 bases, 6 bases remained unmatched. The CDR3 extends over 15 amino acids. CDR3 in amino acids: CASSSDRTPTDTQYF. The CDR3, as DNA: TGTGCCAGCAGCTCGGACAGGACCCCCACAGATACGCAGTATTTT. The variable domain in full, with the rest retrieved from reference TRBV11-2 and TRBJ2-3, is EAGVAQSPRYKIIEKRQSVAFWCNPISGHATLYWYQQILGQGPKLLIQFQNNGVVDDSQLPKDRFSAERLKGVDSTLKIQPAKLEDSAVYLCASSSDRTPTDTQYFGPGTRLTVL.

This clonotype was picked up a small number of times. The rearrangement links TRBV19 to TRBJ2-1; 8 nucleotides agree with TRBD1. Trimming cost V 7 bases and J 7 bases; bases outside gene matches: 9. Per the germline V gene, CDR1 is LNHDA and CDR2 is SQIVND (reference sequence). The CDR3 covers 14 residues. This CDR3 is CASTMTGVINEQFF. The CDR3 nucleotides are TGTGCCAGTACAATGACAGGGGTCATAAATGAGCAGTTCTTC.

This clonotype has a count of ten or more. The rearrangement joins TRBV20-1 to TRBJ2-1; 9 bases line up with TRBD2. This CDR3 comprises 16 residues. Germline lookup yields CDR1 DFQATT and CDR2 SNEGSKA (reference sequence). The ends lost 0 bases at V and 10 bases at J; junction bases unmatched: 13. CDR3 DNA: TGCAGTGCTAGAGAACGGGGCGGGAGGGCCATGAAGGAGCAGTTCTTC. Encoded protein: CSARERGGRAMKEQFF.

The genes are TRBV5-1 and TRBJ2-2, with D unresolved. The germline V gene has CDR1 SGHRS and CDR2 YFSETQ. The CDR3 is made up of 15 amino acids. V dropped 3 bases and J dropped 7 bases, with 16 bases sitting between them. The DNA for the CDR3 is TGCGCCAGCAGCTCCGGATGGTATGTTGGCGGGGAGCTGTTTTTT. It specifies CASSSGWYVGGELFF.

CDR3 coding DNA: TGTGCCAGCAGCTTTCGGCGGGGGGGCACAGATACGCAGTATTTT. It is translated as CASSFRRGGTDTQYF. The chain joins TRBV11-2 to TRBJ2-3; 8 bases line up with TRBD2. The CDR3 extends over 15 amino acids. Trimming cost V 3 bases and J 1 base; bases outside gene matches: 3. Per the germline V gene, CDR1 is SGHAT and CDR2 is FQNNGV.

A few counts support this clonotype. This rearrangement joins TRBV3-1 to TRBJ2-2; maybe TRBD1 (5 bases). Germline V gene data show CDR1 as LGHDT and CDR2 as YNNKEL (reference sequence). Trimming pared 1 base from V and 6 bases from J, leaving 6 bases between. This CDR3 spans 13 amino acids. The CDR3 region is CASSQGQSGELFF. CDR3 nucleotides: TGTGCCAGCAGCCAAGGACAGTCCGGGGAGCTGTTTTTT.

This clonotype was observed many times. This chain connects TRBV5-1 to TRBJ2-1, with D uncertain. This CDR3 comprises 12 residues. The V gene lost 2 bases and the J gene lost 5 bases, with 5 bases spanning the gap. The germline V gene has CDR1 SGHRS and CDR2 YFSETQ. The CDR3 DNA sequence: TGCGCCAGCAGCTTTAGAGACAATGAGCAGTTCTTC. Protein product: CASSFRDNEQFF.

The CDR3 is CASTPQAGPTNYGYTF. CDR3 in DNA: TGTGCCAGCACCCCTCAAGCGGGACCTACTAACTATGGCTACACCTTC. The chain joins TRBV3-1 to TRBJ1-2, with a possible D match to TRBD1 (5 bases). V was shortened by 7 bases and J by 0 bases, with 18 bases between the two germline ends. The CDR3 covers 16 residues. Germline CDR1 LGHDT, CDR2 YNNKEL (reference sequence).

The chain recombines TRBV28 with TRBJ2-5, with 7 bases fitting TRBD1. The V segment lost 1 base and the J segment 4 bases; nucleotides outside the gene matches: 6. The V gene's germline CDR1 is MDHEN and CDR2 SYDVKM. The CDR3 is made up of 15 amino acids. The CDR3 DNA reads as TGTGCCAGCAGTTTATCAAGAGGGGGCGCAGAGACCCAGTACTTC. Its translation is CASSLSRGGAETQYF.

In this sample, this clonotype turned up many times. The chain couples TRBV7-2 to TRBJ1-1; a weak D match, TRBD1 (6 bases). In germline, CDR1 is SGHTA, CDR2 FQGNSA. The CDR3 is 12 amino acids. Between the trimmed V and J ends, which lost 5 bases and 11 bases, there was a span of 15 bases. CDR3 coding DNA: TGTGCCAGCAGCGTTTACAGGGCTGGGGCTTTCTTT. This gives the protein CASSVYRAGAFF.

The rearrangement uses TRBV28 and TRBJ2-1; D remains ambiguous. Trimming pared 6 bases from V and 7 bases from J, leaving 10 bases between. The length of the CDR3 is 12 residues. The germline V gene encodes CDR1 MDHEN and CDR2 SYDVKM. The CDR3 reads CASSTLPNEQFF. The CDR3 DNA sequence: TGTGCCAGCAGCACTCTCCCGAATGAGCAGTTCTTC.

The V and J genes are TRBV7-6 and TRBJ2-5; a possible D gene is TRBD1 (6 bases). The CDR3 runs 14 residues. V was trimmed by 5 bases and J by 4 bases, leaving 14 bases between them. The V gene's germline CDR1 is SGHVS and CDR2 FNYEAQ. The DNA of the CDR3 is TGTGCCAGCAGCCAAAAACAGGGTTCAGAGACCCAGTACTTC. This translates into CASSQKQGSETQYF. Full variable domain (outside the CDR3, taken from reference TRBV7-6 and TRBJ2-5): GAGVSQSPRYKVTKRGQDVALRCDPISGHVSLYWYRQALGQGPEFLTYFNYEAQQDKSGLPNDRFSAERPEGSISTLTIQRTEQRDSAMYRCASSQKQGSETQYFGPGTRLLVL.

This clonotype was observed at least ten times. This sequence joins TRBV12-3 or TRBV12-4 and TRBJ2-2, with D unclear. There are 14 residues in the CDR3. V dropped 3 bases and J dropped 7 bases, with 12 bases sitting between them. The CDR3 spells CASSFSWGGGELFF. In DNA form, the CDR3 reads TGTGCCAGCAGTTTTTCCTGGGGTGGCGGGGAGCTGTTTTTT.